The next 2 T cell receptor beta chains were all read from a single sample in a study of T cell repertoires in cytomegalovirus infection. In TCRdb, the reads were re-called with MiXCR into one record per CDR3 protein. The repertoire consists of some 170,000 distinct CDR3 sequences, with about 17% occurring once and the leading ten covering approximately 25%. Sequencing was done on a sample of CD8+ T cells from PBMCs. The source of these receptors is a human donor in good health (CMV status not recorded). Some clones in this sample may be carry-over from other donors' samples.

This clonotype was counted a few times. This chain links TRBV5-1 with TRBJ2-1; D remains ambiguous. Germline assignment: CDR1 SGHRS and CDR2 YFSETQ. Trimming stripped 2 bases from V and 7 bases from J, with 16 bases between. The CDR3 extends over 15 amino acids. The CDR3 bases are TGCGCCAGCAGCTTAAACAAAAACACGGTGAATGAGCAGTTCTTC. Translating gives CASSLNKNTVNEQFF. Using reference TRBV5-1 and TRBJ2-1 for the parts outside the CDR3, the full variable domain is KAGVTQTPRYLIKTRGQQVTLSCSPISGHRSVSWYQQTPGQGLQFLFEYFSETQRNKGNFPGRFSGRQFSNSRSEMNVSTLELGDSALYLCASSLNKNTVNEQFFGPGTRLTVL.

The V and J genes are TRBV20-1 and TRBJ2-2, with TRBD2 matching over 8 bases. The junction had 5 bases not matched to a gene; V was cut back by 3 bases and J by 11 bases. Germline assignment: CDR1 DFQATT and CDR2 SNEGSKA (reference sequence). The CDR3 has 12 residues. The CDR3 protein is CSASGGGFELFF. As DNA, the CDR3 is TGCAGTGCTAGCGGGGGGGGCTTTGAGCTGTTTTTT.